This TCR beta chain was profiled in a study of response to subunit inactivated influenza vaccine. Study-wide findings and caveats: Each seasonal flu vaccination may recruit only limited new T cells, authors suggested.

The ends lost 4 bases at V and 3 bases at J; junction bases unmatched: 9. Germline V lookup: CDR1 SNHLY, CDR2 FYNNEI. The CDR3 is made up of 16 amino acids. One entry per CDR3 protein results from TCRdb running MiXCR on the RT-PCR reads. Found here are about 170,000 distinct CDR3 sequences, roughly 10% of them singletons; the top ten hold roughly 36%. This clonotype turned up a few times. Its antigen remains unknown. This specimen was CD8+ T cells sorted from PBMCs, taken around 25 months after vaccination. This receptor was identified in a man in his fifties or sixties who received an inactivated influenza vaccine. The rearrangement links TRBV2 to TRBJ1-5, with 7 bases fitting TRBD1. The CDR3 bases are TGTGCCAGCAGTGGCAGTTTGACAGGGTCCAATCAGCCCCAGCATTTT. This sequence encodes CASSGSLTGSNQPQHF.